The clone carrying this TCR beta chain has just a few counts. The entry originates in a study of blood T cells in healthy people across ages. A second PCR, run for roughly 6 to 11 cycles, used a sample-barcoded 5' primer plus a J-beta primer mix. TCRdb recomputed calls from the 5' RACE reads with MiXCR, one row per CDR3 protein. The table has roughly 650,000 distinct CDR3 sequences, 32% seen once; the top ten hold 15% to 17%. Germline V gene data show CDR1 as DFQATT and CDR2 as SNEGSKA (reference sequence). Losses at the gene ends were 6 bases for V and 4 bases for J; bases not matched to a gene: 7. This CDR3 spans 15 amino acids. Investigators took about 10 milliliters of peripheral blood from every donor.

This TCR was sampled from an elderly woman in good health. The sequencing input was blood. This chain uses TRBV20-1 with TRBJ2-3; 13 nucleotides line up with TRBD2. The chain's CDR3 is CSAELAGGAADTQYF. The CDR3 DNA reads as TGCAGTGCAGAACTAGCGGGGGGGGCAGCAGATACGCAGTATTTT.